These 15 T cell receptor beta chains share one sample of origin, sequenced in a study of T cells after yellow fever vaccination. TCRdb itself ran the 5' RACE reads through MiXCR, one entry per CDR3 protein. The table lists 500,000 to 650,000 distinct CDR3 sequences, roughly 17% of them singletons, with 15% to 20% in the top ten. The sequences come from PBMCs, collected around 5 days after the first yellow fever vaccination. These receptor sequences come from a man between 18 and 35 years old who received the YFV17D yellow fever vaccine.

In its sample, this clonotype was seen once. V usage is TRBV3-1 and J usage is TRBJ1-1; D possibly corresponds to TRBD1 (6 bases). The CDR3 length is 15 residues. Germline lookup yields CDR1 LGHDT and CDR2 YNNKEL (reference sequence). The ends were cut back, 4 bases at V and 3 bases at J, with 15 bases in the middle. The CDR3: CASSPQQGRYTEAFF. The CDR3 nucleotides are TGTGCCAGCAGCCCCCAACAGGGAAGGTACACTGAAGCTTTCTTT.

This clonotype has only a few counts. The rearrangement links TRBV2 to TRBJ1-4, with D perhaps TRBD1 (5 bases). The CDR3 runs 14 residues. Germline lookup yields CDR1 SNHLY and CDR2 FYNNEI. Trimming took off 4 bases at V and 8 bases at J, with 14 bases between the two ends. CDR3 nucleotides: TGTGCCAGCAGTGGAGAGACGACAGCCGAAAAACTGTTTTTT. Protein: CASSGETTAEKLFF.

The V call is TRBV4-2, the J call TRBJ1-5; TRBD1 aligns across 8 bases. The CDR3 is made up of 16 amino acids. With 2 bases clipped from V and 7 bases from J, the junction kept 10 bases outside the gene matches. Germline V CDR1 and CDR2: LGHNA, YNFKEQ. The CDR3 loop is CASSQLLQGAGQPQHF. Here the CDR3 DNA reads TGTGCCAGCAGCCAACTCCTGCAGGGGGCAGGACAGCCCCAGCATTTT.

This clonotype was seen a few times. V usage is TRBV10-1 and J usage is TRBJ2-2; D gene uncertain. The V end lost 2 bases, the J end lost 4 bases, and 11 bases lay between the germline ends. The CDR3 runs to 15 residues. Germline V CDR1 and CDR2: WNHNN, SYGVQD (reference sequence). The DNA for the CDR3 is TGCGCCAGCAGTGAGGGAAGTACGGCCACCGGGGAGCTGTTTTTT. The encoded protein is CASSEGSTATGELFF.

The gene calls are TRBV9 and TRBJ2-7, with D maybe TRBD2 (6 bases). V lost 0 bases and J 3 bases, leaving 13 bases between the germline ends. CDR3 length: 15 residues. The germline CDR1 and CDR2 sequences are SGDLS and YYNGEE. Here the CDR3 reads CASSVAGLEYYEQYF. In DNA form, the CDR3 reads TGTGCCAGCAGCGTAGCGGGACTGGAGTACTACGAGCAGTACTTC.

This clonotype was counted a few times. This chain uses TRBV12-3 or TRBV12-4 with TRBJ2-1, with a weak D call TRBD2 (6 bases). The CDR3 runs 16 residues. Deletions cut 3 bases from V and 8 bases from J, with 20 bases between. The CDR3 region is CASSFVAGPPRDEQFF. The CDR3 region has the DNA TGTGCCAGCAGTTTCGTGGCGGGACCACCTCGGGATGAGCAGTTCTTC.

The chain links TRBV19 to TRBJ2-7, with D unclear. The V end lost 5 bases, the J end lost 2 bases, and 7 bases lay between the germline ends. Per the germline V gene, CDR1 is LNHDA and CDR2 is SQIVND (reference sequence). The CDR3 is 12 residues long. For the CDR3, the DNA is TGTGCCAGTAGTCGATCCGCCTACGAGCAGTACTTC. As protein: CASSRSAYEQYF.

This clonotype occurred a few times. The CDR3, as DNA: TGCGCCATCACCACCCTAATAAGACAGGGGGGTAACAATGAGCAGTTCTTC. This translates into CAITTLIRQGGNNEQFF. The rearrangement links TRBV5-1 to TRBJ2-1; 9 bases map to TRBD1. V trimming: 9 bases; J trimming: 5 bases; junction bases outside the gene matches: 18. Germline CDR1 and CDR2: SGHRS and YFSETQ. CDR3 size: 17 residues.

This clonotype showed up just a few times. This chain uses TRBV2 with TRBJ2-3; perhaps TRBD1 as D (6 bases). In germline, CDR1 is SNHLY, CDR2 FYNNEI. This CDR3 is built from 15 residues. With 3 bases removed from V and 4 bases from J, the gap between germline ends came to 14 bases. CDR3 sequence (DNA): TGTGCCAGCAGTGACCTAGGACAGCTCCCAGATACGCAGTATTTT. Translation gives CASSDLGQLPDTQYF.

The chain links TRBV12-3 or TRBV12-4 to TRBJ2-6; maybe TRBD1 (6 bases). The CDR3 extends over 16 amino acids. V was cut by 6 bases and J by 4 bases, with 16 bases left in between. CDR3 sequence: CASSPSTGSGANVLTF. The CDR3 DNA follows: TGTGCCAGCAGCCCCTCCACAGGGTCCGGGGCCAACGTCCTGACTTTC.

V gene TRBV7-2 combines with J gene TRBJ2-7; maybe TRBD2 (6 bases). In germline, CDR1 is SGHTA, CDR2 FQGNSA. Trimming shortened V by 3 bases and J by 5 bases, and 8 bases separated the two germline ends. The CDR3 is 12 residues long. The CDR3 region is CASSFGSNEQYF. The CDR3 coding sequence is TGTGCCAGCAGCTTCGGGAGCAACGAGCAGTACTTC. Using reference TRBV7-2 and TRBJ2-7 for the parts outside the CDR3, the full variable domain is GAGVSQSPSNKVTEKGKDVELRCDPISGHTALYWYRQSLGQGLEFLIYFQGNSAPDKSGLPSDRFSAERTGGSVSTLTIQRTQQEDSAVYLCASSFGSNEQYFGPGTRLTVT.

This clonotype was seen more than once but under ten times. The genes are TRBV7-2 and TRBJ2-7, with D unresolved. Per the germline V gene, CDR1 is SGHTA and CDR2 is FQGNSA. This CDR3 region has 13 residues. V was shortened by 11 bases and J by 1 base, with 15 bases between the two germline ends. The CDR3 region has the DNA TGTGCCGGGTCGTCAAGGGATTCCTACGAGCAGTACGTC. Its translation is CAGSSRDSYEQYV.

The gene calls are TRBV5-5 and TRBJ2-7, with D unclear. CDR1 is SGHKS, CDR2 YYEKEE, per germline (reference sequence). CDR3 length: 13 amino acids. The ends were cut back, 0 bases at V and 2 bases at J, with 6 bases in the middle. The CDR3 region is CASSLAAAYEQYV. As DNA, the CDR3 is TGTGCCAGCAGCTTGGCAGCCGCCTACGAGCAGTACGTC.

This clonotype was counted between two and nine times. The chain combines TRBV19 with TRBJ2-7; D is possibly TRBD1 (6 bases). V was shortened by 8 bases and J by 0 bases, with 14 bases between the two germline ends. The CDR3 runs 14 residues. CDR1 is LNHDA, CDR2 SQIVND, per germline (reference sequence). CDR3 loop: CASRDKGVSYEQYF. In DNA, the CDR3 is TGTGCCAGTCGGGACAAGGGGGTCTCCTACGAGCAGTACTTC. Variable domain in full (rest from reference TRBV19 and TRBJ2-7): DGGITQSPKYLFRKEGQNVTLSCEQNLNHDAMYWYRQDPGQGLRLIYYSQIVNDFQKGDIAEGYSVSREKKESFPLTVTSAQKNPTAFYLCASRDKGVSYEQYFGPGTRLTVT.

The V and J genes are TRBV7-2 and TRBJ2-1; no clear D. V was trimmed by 5 bases and J by 4 bases, leaving 9 bases between them. CDR3 size: 13 residues. CDR1 and CDR2 (germline): SGHTA, FQGNSA. The CDR3, as DNA: TGTGCCAGCAGCCAATGGAGTTACAATGAGCAGTTCTTC. The encoded protein is CASSQWSYNEQFF.